These 28 T cell receptor beta chains share one sample of origin, sequenced in a study of OX40 agonist ivuxolimab in advanced cancers. TCRdb's table, derived via immunoSEQ multiplex PCR, lists solely in-frame clones and lacks some. Of about 72,000 clones in the sample, just under 90% were seen once. The sequencing here drew on CD4+ or CD8+ T cells sorted from blood, taken in a trial of the OX40 agonist ivuxolimab. The receptors derive from an adult with an advanced solid tumor such as melanoma, head and neck, liver or kidney cancer.

CDR3 coding DNA: TGTGCCAGCAGTTTAAGGGCGGGGGCTAGCGGGAGTTACGAGCAGTACTTC. This codes for CASSLRAGASGSYEQYF. The chain combines TRBV28 with TRBJ2-7, with TRBD2 matching over 10 bases. CDR1 and CDR2 (germline): MDHEN, SYDVKM. The CDR3 runs 17 residues. Germline trimming cut 2 bases from V and 4 bases from J; bases unmatched to any gene: 11.

The V call is TRBV5-1, the J call TRBJ1-1; 7 nucleotides agree with TRBD1. CDR1 is SGHRS, CDR2 YFSETQ, per germline. The V gene end was trimmed by 4 bases and the J gene end by 0 bases; junction bases not matched to a gene: 3. The length of the CDR3 is 14 residues. The CDR3 here is CASSPQGVNTEAFF. Written as DNA, the CDR3 is TGCGCCAGCAGCCCCCAGGGGGTGAACACTGAAGCTTTCTTT.

The gene calls are TRBV5-8 and TRBJ2-5; 13 bases are shared with TRBD2. The CDR3 is 17 residues long. Germline V gene lookup returns CDR1 SGHTS and CDR2 YDEGEE. Germline trimming cut 4 bases from V and 0 bases from J; bases unmatched to any gene: 6. The CDR3 DNA reads as TGTGCCAGCAGCCCCGGACTAGCGGGAGTAAACCAAGAGACCCAGTACTTC. It is translated as CASSPGLAGVNQETQYF.

This rearrangement joins TRBV2 to TRBJ1-1, with D possibly matching TRBD1 (6 bases). The ends were cut back, 6 bases at V and 5 bases at J, with 16 bases in the middle. The CDR3 totals 14 residues. In germline, CDR1 is SNHLY, CDR2 FYNNEI. CDR3 DNA: TGTGCCAGCAGGGCACTTCGAGGGGGGACTGAAGCTTTCTTT. It codes for CASRALRGGTEAFF.

The chain links TRBV10-1 to TRBJ2-5; the match to TRBD2 covers 15 bases. The germline V gene encodes CDR1 WNHNN and CDR2 SYGVQD (reference sequence). This CDR3 has 16 amino acids. Trimming removed 6 bases from V and 5 bases from J; junction bases left unmatched: 7. In nucleotides, the CDR3 is TGCGCCAGCAGCCGGACTAGCGGGGGGGCCAGGGAGACCCAGTACTTC. Amino acids: CASSRTSGGARETQYF.

This clone was observed a few times. J is TRBJ1-5 and V is TRBV6-1, with 7 bases identical to TRBD1. Germline V gene lookup returns CDR1 MNHNS and CDR2 SASEGT. This CDR3 is built from 12 residues. J was trimmed by 5 bases and V by 9 bases; bases with no gene match: 4. Written as DNA, the CDR3 is TGTGCCAGGGACAGGTGGGATCAGCCCCAGCATTTT. As protein: CARDRWDQPQHF.

CDR3 protein: CASGGVELGNTEAFF. The CDR3 coding sequence is TGTGCCAGCGGGGGAGTTGAACTCGGGAACACTGAAGCTTTCTTT. The genes are TRBV25-1 and TRBJ1-1; D might be TRBD1 (5 bases). Germline V gene data show CDR1 as MGHDK and CDR2 as SYGVNS. This CDR3 has 15 residues. Trimming took off 8 bases at V and 1 base at J, with 17 bases between the two ends.

DNA of the CDR3: TGTGCCAGCTCACCGTTGGGAGGGACCGCCTACAATGAGCAGTTCTTC. Translated: CASSPLGGTAYNEQFF. The rearrangement joins TRBV18 to TRBJ2-1; 7 nucleotides match TRBD2. Per the germline V gene, CDR1 is KGHSH and CDR2 is LQKENI. The CDR3 has 16 amino acids. V shed 3 bases and J 2 bases; nucleotides not matched to a gene: 7.

The rearrangement joins TRBV28 to TRBJ1-2, with D perhaps TRBD1 (5 bases). Germline CDR1 MDHEN, CDR2 SYDVKM. The CDR3 is made up of 14 amino acids. With 4 bases removed from V and 3 bases from J, the gap between germline ends came to 12 bases. The CDR3 nucleotides are TGTGCCAGCAGTTCAGGGATCAGCGACTATGGCTACACCTTC. This translates into CASSSGISDYGYTF.

The chain carries TRBV4-1 and TRBJ2-3, with 12 bases that match TRBD2. CDR3 size: 18 residues. With V trimmed by 1 base and J by 0 bases, 5 bases remained unmatched. CDR1 and CDR2 from the germline V gene are MGHRA and YSYEKL. The CDR3 DNA sequence: TGCGCCAGCAGCCAAGCTACCCTAGCGGGGGGGAGCACAGATACGCAGTATTTT. Translating gives CASSQATLAGGSTDTQYF.

This clone has only one observation. Compared with germline, one end of the junction differs, possibly owing to a read error. Other DNA sequences in the same sample also yield this CDR3. V gene TRBV9 combines with J gene TRBJ1-2; no clear D gene. CDR3 length equals 12 residues. Germline V CDR1 and CDR2: SGDLS, YYNGEE. DNA for the CDR3: TGTGCTAGCATGAACAAGAACTATGGCTACACCTTC. Translated: CASMNKNYGYTF.

V is TRBV18 and J is TRBJ1-1; 10 bases line up with TRBD1. CDR3 length: 16 residues. V shed 3 bases, J shed 0 bases, and the junction held 4 bases outside the gene matches. CDR1 and CDR2 (germline): KGHSH, LQKENI. The CDR3 protein is CASSPSGQGMNTEAFF. DNA of the CDR3: TGTGCCAGCTCACCCTCGGGACAGGGGATGAACACTGAAGCTTTCTTT.

The chain recombines TRBV18 with TRBJ1-1, with 9 bases aligning to TRBD1. Germline-derived CDR1 and CDR2 are KGHSH and LQKENI. This CDR3 is 16 amino acids long. V was clipped by 2 bases and J by 6 bases; unmatched bases: 10. The CDR3 DNA reads TGTGCCAGCTCACCAATTATGAGACAGGGGGTGTCTGAAGCTTTCTTT. Its protein product is CASSPIMRQGVSEAFF.

The chain joins TRBV18 to TRBJ1-2; D is possibly TRBD1 (5 bases). The CDR3 contains 15 residues. Germline values: CDR1 KGHSH, CDR2 LQKENI. V dropped 0 bases and J dropped 4 bases, with 12 bases sitting between them. This CDR3 reads CASSPPGESAYGYTF. The CDR3 DNA is TGTGCCAGCTCACCACCGGGGGAGTCCGCCTATGGCTACACCTTC.

The chain is built from TRBV4-2 and TRBJ2-3, with 7 bases aligning to TRBD2. CDR1 and CDR2 from the germline V gene are LGHNA and YNFKEQ. This CDR3 is 17 amino acids long. V shed 0 bases and J 9 bases; nucleotides not matched to a gene: 15. The CDR3 DNA sequence: TGTGCCAGCAGCCAAGAGGAGATCGGGAGAGGGGAGGGAACGCAGTATTTT. Protein sequence: CASSQEEIGRGEGTQYF.

The chain couples TRBV6-6 to TRBJ2-3; 10 bases match TRBD2. J lost 5 bases, V lost 2 bases, and 7 bases had no gene match. Germline-derived CDR1 and CDR2 are MNHNY and SVGAGI (reference sequence). The CDR3 runs to 16 residues. The CDR3 DNA reads TGTGCCAGCAGTTACCCTAGCGGGAGTTCTGGAGATACGCAGTATTTT. As protein: CASSYPSGSSGDTQYF.

This clone has a single count. A junction end diverges from the germline sequence, so it may reflect a read error. The chain links TRBV7-9 to TRBJ1-3; perhaps TRBD1 as D (5 bases). This CDR3 has 14 residues. Germline V gives CDR1 SEHNR, CDR2 FQNEAQ (reference sequence). The CDR3 protein is CASSLGVPGNTIYF. The CDR3, as DNA: TGTGCCAGCAGTTTAGGGGTCCCTGGAAACACCATATATTTT.

The chain recombines TRBV5-1 with TRBJ2-1; 8 positions match TRBD2. CDR1 is SGHRS, CDR2 YFSETQ, per germline. J lost 4 bases, V lost 4 bases, and 10 bases had no gene match. The CDR3 totals 16 residues. The CDR3 nucleotides are TGCGCCAGCAGCCCGGGAGGGGCGGGGATATACAATGAGCAGTTCTTC. It is translated as CASSPGGAGIYNEQFF.

This chain links TRBV4-2 with TRBJ2-7; 11 bases align to TRBD2. This CDR3 has 14 amino acids. The V gene's germline CDR1 is LGHNA and CDR2 YNFKEQ. Trimming removed 7 bases from V and 9 bases from J; junction bases left unmatched: 11. In DNA, the CDR3 is TGTGCCAGCACCCCCGGACTAGCGGGTCCCCTGCAGTACTTC. This gives the protein CASTPGLAGPLQYF.

The chain carries TRBV28 and TRBJ2-7, with TRBD2 matching 10 bases. CDR3 length: 15 residues. J lost 3 bases, V lost 5 bases, and 7 bases had no gene match. Looked up from germline, CDR1 is MDHEN and CDR2 is SYDVKM. The CDR3 loop is CASSPGTSAHYEQYF. The CDR3 region has the DNA TGTGCCAGCAGTCCCGGGACTAGCGCCCACTACGAGCAGTACTTC. The variable domain in full, with the rest retrieved from reference TRBV28 and TRBJ2-7, is DVKVTQSSRYLVKRTGEKVFLECVQDMDHENMFWYRQDPGLGLRLIYFSYDVKMKEKGDIPEGYSVSREKKERFSLILESASTNQTSMYLCASSPGTSAHYEQYFGPGTRLTVT.

The rearrangement links TRBV5-4 to TRBJ2-7, with 9 bases fitting TRBD1. Losses at the gene ends were 3 bases for V and 1 base for J; bases not matched to a gene: 8. Germline V gene data show CDR1 as SGHNT and CDR2 as YYREEE (reference sequence). The CDR3 runs to 16 residues. The CDR3 reads CASSSPTGGISYEQYF. In nucleotides, the CDR3 is TGTGCCAGCAGCTCACCTACAGGGGGCATTTCCTACGAGCAGTACTTC.

The chain combines TRBV2 with TRBJ1-5; D gene unclear. CDR1 and CDR2 from the germline V gene are SNHLY and FYNNEI. This CDR3 region has 13 residues. Trimming stripped 6 bases from V and 4 bases from J, with 10 bases between. Here the CDR3 reads CASREAVNQPQHF. The CDR3 region has the DNA TGTGCCAGCAGGGAGGCAGTAAATCAGCCCCAGCATTTT.

The chain recombines TRBV5-1 with TRBJ2-2; 11 positions agree with TRBD2. V shed 2 bases, J shed 4 bases, and the junction held 1 base outside the gene matches. From germline, CDR1 is SGHRS and CDR2 YFSETQ. The CDR3 is made up of 15 amino acids. CDR3 nucleotide sequence: TGCGCCAGCAGCTTAGGACTAGCGGGCACCGGGGAGCTGTTTTTT. Translated, it gives CASSLGLAGTGELFF.

A few counts support this clone. The chain is built from TRBV2 and TRBJ2-3, with unresolved D. The CDR3 runs 11 residues. CDR1 and CDR2 (germline): SNHLY, FYNNEI. Trimming left V 5 bases short and J 2 bases short, with 2 bases between. As DNA, the CDR3 is TGTGCCAGCAGTTACACAGATACGCAGTATTTT. Its translation: CASSYTDTQYF.

The chain carries TRBV5-1 and TRBJ2-2; perhaps D is TRBD1 or TRBD2 (5 bases each). V was shortened by 0 bases and J by 6 bases, with 12 bases between the two germline ends. The CDR3 extends over 15 amino acids. The germline V gene encodes CDR1 SGHRS and CDR2 YFSETQ. As DNA, the CDR3 is TGCGCCAGCAGCTTGGATCCTAGGGACGCCGGGGAGCTGTTTTTT. It translates to CASSLDPRDAGELFF.

V usage is TRBV4-1 and J usage is TRBJ1-5; no clear D gene. The germline V gene encodes CDR1 MGHRA and CDR2 YSYEKL. Trimming stripped 1 base from V and 2 bases from J, with 6 bases between. The CDR3 sequence is 14 residues long. CDR3 nucleotides: TGCGCCAGCAGCCAAGCGGACGGCAATCAGCCCCAGCATTTT. Its protein product is CASSQADGNQPQHF.

This clone was recorded once. The V gene is TRBV27, the J gene TRBJ2-1; 8 nucleotides align to TRBD2. This CDR3 is 17 amino acids long. Germline assignment: CDR1 MNHEY and CDR2 SMNVEV (reference sequence). V was pared by 6 bases and J by 13 bases, with 23 bases of the junction left unmatched. CDR3 loop: CASSVFFTRSAREGQFF. DNA for the CDR3: TGTGCCAGCAGCGTTTTCTTCACCCGCTCCGCCCGGGAGGGACAGTTCTTC.

The J gene is TRBJ2-7, the V gene TRBV7-9; D tentatively fits TRBD1 or TRBD2 (5 bases each). In germline, CDR1 is SEHNR, CDR2 FQNEAQ (reference sequence). V lost 1 base and J lost 7, with 14 bases in between. The CDR3 length is 14 residues. The CDR3 DNA follows: TGTGCCAGCAGCTTAGGCTTCGGGACGGGTGAGCAGTACTTC. It codes for CASSLGFGTGEQYF. The full variable domain, completed using reference TRBV7-9 and TRBJ2-7, is DTGVSQNPRHKITKRGQNVTFRCDPISEHNRLYWYRQTLGQGPEFLTYFQNEAQLEKSRLLSDRFSAERPKGSFSTLEIQRTEQGDSAMYLCASSLGFGTGEQYFGPGTRLTVT.